This is a list of T cell receptor beta chains from one sample in a study of graft-versus-host responses after intestinal transplantation. Their recognized antigens are unknown. Produced via immunoSEQ multiplex PCR; TCRdb's table is partial and in-frame only. The sample lists more than 90,000 clones, around 94% occurring once. Specimen: unstimulated CD8+ T cells sorted from spleen or lymph node cells, collected before transplant. The receptors here all came from a human donor who was the organ donor for an intestinal transplant. CDR3s include the opening cysteine and the closing phenylalanine or tryptophan. D genes are given only for firm matches. The size of a clone is reported for some rows only, either as once, few or many, or as a class for expanded clones.

J: TRBJ1-1; V: TRBV5-1; D: TRBD1; size: .; CDR3: CASTRTGQLNTEAFF; DNA: TGCGCCAGCACCCGGACAGGGCAATTGAACACTGAGGCTTTCTTT
J: TRBJ2-3; V: TRBV4-3; D: .; size: .; CDR3: CASSQDFGGTSAGDTQYF; DNA: TGCGCCAGCAGCCAAGATTTTGGCGGGACGAGTGCGGGAGATACGCAGTATTTT
J: TRBJ2-7; V: TRBV4-1; D: .; size: few; CDR3: CASSQEGEQYF; DNA: TGCGCCAGCAGCCAAGAGGGAGAGCAGTACTTC
J: TRBJ1-4; V: TRBV19; D: TRBD1; size: .; CDR3: CASSVDRGTNEKLFF; DNA: TGTGCCAGTAGTGTAGACAGGGGAACTAATGAAAAACTGTTTTTT
J: TRBJ2-3; V: TRBV19; D: TRBD2; size: .; CDR3: CASTMGGSSTDTQYF; DNA: TGTGCCAGTACCATGGGGGGGTCGTCCACAGATACGCAGTATTTT
J: TRBJ1-2; V: TRBV6-5; D: .; size: .; CDR3: CASSYSGGDYGYTF; DNA: TGTGCCAGCAGTTACTCCGGGGGGGACTATGGCTACACCTTC
J: TRBJ2-7; V: TRBV6-1; D: TRBD2; size: .; CDR3: CASSMGLAPYEQYF; DNA: TGTGCCAGCAGTATGGGACTAGCTCCCTACGAGCAGTACTTC
J: TRBJ2-7; V: TRBV6-5; D: TRBD1; size: once; CDR3: CASSYSDGTGTYEQYF; DNA: TGTGCCAGCAGTTACTCGGACGGGACAGGGACCTACGAGCAGTACTTC
J: TRBJ2-6; V: TRBV5-1; D: .; size: .; CDR3: CASSLASLGDSGANVLTF; DNA: TGCGCCAGCAGCTTGGCTTCGTTAGGGGACTCTGGGGCCAACGTCCTGACTTTC
J: TRBJ1-3; V: TRBV30; D: TRBD1; size: .; CDR3: CACSATTGRGSIYF; DNA: TGTGCCTGCAGCGCCACGACAGGGCGGGGCTCCATATATTTT
J: TRBJ1-1; V: TRBV27; D: TRBD1; size: .; CDR3: CASSRPGTGSTEAFF; DNA: TGTGCCAGCAGCCGTCCCGGGACAGGGAGCACTGAAGCTTTCTTT
J: TRBJ2-7; V: TRBV7-2; D: TRBD1; size: .; CDR3: CASSARQGPYEQYF; DNA: TGTGCCAGCAGCGCACGACAGGGGCCCTACGAGCAGTACTTC
J: TRBJ2-1; V: TRBV4-1; D: TRBD1; size: .; CDR3: CASSHPTGGNEQFF; DNA: TGCGCCAGCAGCCACCCGACAGGGGGTAATGAGCAGTTCTTC
J: TRBJ2-4; V: TRBV6-5; D: .; size: .; CDR3: CASSYGPKNIQYF; DNA: TGTGCCAGCAGTTACGGACCCAAAAACATTCAGTACTTC
J: TRBJ2-5; V: TRBV5-4; D: TRBD2; size: .; CDR3: CASSLALAGRETQYF; DNA: TGTGCCAGCAGCTTGGCCCTAGCGGGACGAGAGACCCAGTACTTC
J: TRBJ1-2; V: TRBV4-1; D: .; size: .; CDR3: CASSQDRANYGYTF; DNA: TGCGCCAGCAGCCAAGATAGAGCTAACTATGGCTACACCTTC
J: TRBJ2-3; V: TRBV10-1; D: TRBD2; size: .; CDR3: CASSEGTSGSTDTQYF; DNA: TGCGCCAGCAGTGAGGGGACTAGCGGGAGCACAGATACGCAGTATTTT
J: TRBJ2-3; V: TRBV9; D: .; size: .; CDR3: CASSVGWGRDRTDTQYF; DNA: TGTGCCAGCAGCGTAGGTTGGGGGCGGGACCGCACAGATACGCAGTATTTT
J: TRBJ2-7; V: TRBV5-1; D: TRBD2; size: .; CDR3: CASSLLLAGGPSYEQYF; DNA: TGCGCCAGCAGCTTGTTACTAGCGGGAGGGCCCTCCTACGAGCAGTACTTC
J: TRBJ2-7; V: TRBV11-2; D: TRBD2; size: .; CDR3: CASTPRTSGNYEQYF; DNA: TGTGCCAGCACCCCCCGGACTAGCGGGAACTACGAGCAGTACTTC
J: TRBJ1-1; V: TRBV5-1; D: .; size: .; CDR3: CASSLAPGGSEAFF; DNA: TGCGCCAGCAGCTTGGCCCCCGGTGGCAGTGAAGCTTTCTTT
J: TRBJ2-7; V: TRBV6-6; D: .; size: .; CDR3: CASSYSDSNYEQYF; DNA: TGTGCCAGCAGTTACTCGGACTCGAACTACGAGCAGTACTTC
J: TRBJ1-4; V: TRBV4-3; D: TRBD1; size: .; CDR3: CASSQDEQGGEKLFF; DNA: TGCGCCAGCAGCCAAGATGAGCAGGGGGGAGAAAAACTGTTTTTT
J: TRBJ2-5; V: TRBV5-7; D: .; size: .; CDR3: CASSLSETQYF; DNA: TGTGCCAGCAGCTTGTCAGAGACCCAGTACTTC
J: TRBJ2-1; V: TRBV27; D: .; size: .; CDR3: CASSIRDHNEQFF; DNA: TGTGCCAGCAGTATCCGGGACCACAATGAGCAGTTCTTC
J: TRBJ1-2; V: TRBV29-1; D: .; size: .; CDR3: CSVVQAGGYTF; DNA: TGCAGCGTTGTGCAGGCCGGTGGCTACACCTTC
J: TRBJ2-1; V: TRBV2; D: .; size: .; CDR3: CASSVVADQGSNEQFF; DNA: TGTGCCAGCAGTGTCGTAGCAGACCAGGGGAGCAATGAGCAGTTCTTC